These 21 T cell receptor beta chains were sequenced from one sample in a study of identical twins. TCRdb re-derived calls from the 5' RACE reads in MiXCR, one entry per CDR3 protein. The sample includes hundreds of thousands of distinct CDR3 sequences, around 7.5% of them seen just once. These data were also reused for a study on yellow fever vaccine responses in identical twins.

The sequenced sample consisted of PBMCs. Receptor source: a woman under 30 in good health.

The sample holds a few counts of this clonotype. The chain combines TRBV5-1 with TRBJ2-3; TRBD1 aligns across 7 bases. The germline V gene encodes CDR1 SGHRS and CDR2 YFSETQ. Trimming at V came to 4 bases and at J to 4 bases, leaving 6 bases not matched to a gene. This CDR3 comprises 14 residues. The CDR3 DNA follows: TGCGCCAGCAGCCTTCGACAGGGACCAGATACGCAGTATTTT. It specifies CASSLRQGPDTQYF.

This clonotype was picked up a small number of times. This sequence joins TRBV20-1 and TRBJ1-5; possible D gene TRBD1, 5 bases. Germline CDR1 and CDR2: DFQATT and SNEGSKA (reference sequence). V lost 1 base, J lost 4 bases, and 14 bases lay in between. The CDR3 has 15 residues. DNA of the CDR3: TGCAGTGCTAGAGTAGACAGTTTGGTTAATCAGCCCCAGCATTTT. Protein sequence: CSARVDSLVNQPQHF.

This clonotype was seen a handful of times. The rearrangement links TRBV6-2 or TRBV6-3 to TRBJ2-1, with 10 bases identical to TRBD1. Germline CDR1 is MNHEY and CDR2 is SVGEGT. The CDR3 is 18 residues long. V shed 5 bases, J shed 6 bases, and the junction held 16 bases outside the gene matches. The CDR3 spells CASSRRTGGRTSFNEQFF. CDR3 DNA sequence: TGTGCCAGCAGTCGAAGGACAGGGGGACGGACCTCGTTCAATGAGCAGTTCTTC.

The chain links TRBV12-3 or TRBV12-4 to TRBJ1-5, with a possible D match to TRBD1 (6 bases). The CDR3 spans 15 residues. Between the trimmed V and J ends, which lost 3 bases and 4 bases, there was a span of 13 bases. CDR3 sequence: CASSFSLGGNQPQHF. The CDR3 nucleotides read TGTGCCAGCAGTTTTTCGTTAGGGGGTAATCAGCCCCAGCATTTT.

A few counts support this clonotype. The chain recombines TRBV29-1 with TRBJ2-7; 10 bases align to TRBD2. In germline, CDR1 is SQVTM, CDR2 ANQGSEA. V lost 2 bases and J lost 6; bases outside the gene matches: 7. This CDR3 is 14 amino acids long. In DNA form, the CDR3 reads TGCAGCGTTGAAAGTTTGGCTAGCGGGAGCGAGCAGTACTTC. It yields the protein CSVESLASGSEQYF.

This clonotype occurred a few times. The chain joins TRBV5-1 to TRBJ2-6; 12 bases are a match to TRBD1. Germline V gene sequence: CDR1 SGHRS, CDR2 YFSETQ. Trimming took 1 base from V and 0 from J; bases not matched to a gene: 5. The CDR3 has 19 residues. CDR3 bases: TGCGCCAGCAGCTTGTCTGGGACAGGGGGCCGCTCTGGGGCCAACGTCCTGACTTTC. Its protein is CASSLSGTGGRSGANVLTF.

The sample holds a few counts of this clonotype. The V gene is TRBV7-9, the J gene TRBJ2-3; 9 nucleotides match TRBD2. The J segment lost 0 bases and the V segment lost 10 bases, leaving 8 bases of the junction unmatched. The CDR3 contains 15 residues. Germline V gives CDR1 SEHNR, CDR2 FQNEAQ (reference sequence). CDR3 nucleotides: TGTGCCATCCTGGTAGCGGGAGCTAGCACAGATACGCAGTATTTT. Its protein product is CAILVAGASTDTQYF.

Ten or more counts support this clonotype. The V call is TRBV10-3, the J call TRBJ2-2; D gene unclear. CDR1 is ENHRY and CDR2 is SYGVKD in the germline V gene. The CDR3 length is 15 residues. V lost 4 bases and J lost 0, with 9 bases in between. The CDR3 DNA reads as TGTGCCATCAGTGGGCCGCCTGCGAACACCGGGGAGCTGTTTTTT. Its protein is CAISGPPANTGELFF.

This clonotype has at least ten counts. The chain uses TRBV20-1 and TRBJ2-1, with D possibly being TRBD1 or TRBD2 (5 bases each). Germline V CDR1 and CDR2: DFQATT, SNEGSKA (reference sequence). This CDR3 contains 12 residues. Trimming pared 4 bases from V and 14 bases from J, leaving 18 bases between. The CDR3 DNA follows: TGCAGTGCTACCCCGGGACCCCTCATGGAGTTCTTC. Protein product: CSATPGPLMEFF.

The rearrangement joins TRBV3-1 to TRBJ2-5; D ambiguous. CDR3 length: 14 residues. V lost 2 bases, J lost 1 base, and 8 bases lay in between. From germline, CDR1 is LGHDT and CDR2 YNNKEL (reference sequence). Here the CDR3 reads CASSQQASQETQYF. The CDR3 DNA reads TGTGCCAGCAGCCAACAAGCCTCCCAAGAGACCCAGTACTTC.

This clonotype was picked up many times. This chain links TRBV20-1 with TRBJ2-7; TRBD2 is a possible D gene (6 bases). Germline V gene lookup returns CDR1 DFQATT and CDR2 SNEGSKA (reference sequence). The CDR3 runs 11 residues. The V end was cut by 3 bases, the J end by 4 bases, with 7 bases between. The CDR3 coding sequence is TGCAGTGCTAGTGCGGGGTACGAGCAGTACTTC. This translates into CSASAGYEQYF.

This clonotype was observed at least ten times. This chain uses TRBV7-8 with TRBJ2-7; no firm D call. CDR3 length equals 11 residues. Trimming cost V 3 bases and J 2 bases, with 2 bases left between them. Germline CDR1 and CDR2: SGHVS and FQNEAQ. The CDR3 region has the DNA TGTGCCAGCAGCTTCGCCTACGAGCAGTACTTC. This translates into CASSFAYEQYF.

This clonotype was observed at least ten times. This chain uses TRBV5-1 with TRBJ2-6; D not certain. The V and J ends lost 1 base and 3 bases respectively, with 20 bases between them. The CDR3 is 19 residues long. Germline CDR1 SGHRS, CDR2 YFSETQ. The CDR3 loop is CASSLRGDTLSYGANVLTF. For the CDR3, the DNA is TGCGCCAGCAGCTTGAGAGGCGACACGCTCTCCTATGGGGCCAACGTCCTGACTTTC.

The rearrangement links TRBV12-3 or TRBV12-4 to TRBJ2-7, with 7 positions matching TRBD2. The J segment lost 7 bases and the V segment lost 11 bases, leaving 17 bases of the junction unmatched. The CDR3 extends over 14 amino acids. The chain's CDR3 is CACSLGEGRREQYF. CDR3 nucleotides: TGTGCCTGTTCCCTGGGGGAGGGCCGCAGGGAGCAGTACTTC.

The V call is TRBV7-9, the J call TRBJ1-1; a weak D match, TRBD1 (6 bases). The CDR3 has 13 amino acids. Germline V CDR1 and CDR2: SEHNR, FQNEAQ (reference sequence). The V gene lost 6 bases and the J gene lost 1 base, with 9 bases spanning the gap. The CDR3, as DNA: TGTGCCAGCAGAATGGACAGGAACACTGAAGCTTTCTTT. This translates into CASRMDRNTEAFF.

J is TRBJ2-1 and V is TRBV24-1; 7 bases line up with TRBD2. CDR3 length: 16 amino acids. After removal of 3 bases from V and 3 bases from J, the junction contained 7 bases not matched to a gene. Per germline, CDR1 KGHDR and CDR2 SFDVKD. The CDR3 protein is CATSDPTSQYYNEQFF. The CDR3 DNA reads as TGTGCCACCAGTGATCCGACTAGCCAGTACTACAATGAGCAGTTCTTC.

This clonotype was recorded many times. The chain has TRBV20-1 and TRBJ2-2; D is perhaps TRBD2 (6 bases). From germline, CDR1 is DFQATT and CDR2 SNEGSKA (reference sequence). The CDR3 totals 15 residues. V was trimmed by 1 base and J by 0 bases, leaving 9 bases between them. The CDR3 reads CSARVLASNTGELFF. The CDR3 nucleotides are TGCAGTGCTAGAGTACTAGCATCGAACACCGGGGAGCTGTTTTTT.

CDR3 in amino acids: CASRYSGANVLTF. CDR3 DNA: TGTGCCAGCAGGTACTCTGGGGCCAACGTCCTGACTTTC. This chain uses TRBV12-3 or TRBV12-4 with TRBJ2-6, with unresolved D. This CDR3 has 13 residues. Trimming pared 6 bases from V and 0 bases from J, leaving 3 bases between.

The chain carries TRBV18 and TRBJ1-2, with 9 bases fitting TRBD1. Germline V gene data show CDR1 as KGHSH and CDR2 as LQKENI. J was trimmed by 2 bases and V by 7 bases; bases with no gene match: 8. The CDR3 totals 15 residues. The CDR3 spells CASFSGTGNNYGYTF. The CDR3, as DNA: TGTGCCAGCTTCTCCGGGACAGGGAACAACTATGGCTACACCTTC.

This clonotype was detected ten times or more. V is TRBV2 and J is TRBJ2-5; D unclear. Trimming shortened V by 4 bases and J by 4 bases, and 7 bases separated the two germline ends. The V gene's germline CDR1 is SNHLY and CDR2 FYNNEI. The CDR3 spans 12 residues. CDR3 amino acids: CASSVVRETQYF. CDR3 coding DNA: TGTGCCAGCAGTGTAGTGAGAGAGACCCAGTACTTC.

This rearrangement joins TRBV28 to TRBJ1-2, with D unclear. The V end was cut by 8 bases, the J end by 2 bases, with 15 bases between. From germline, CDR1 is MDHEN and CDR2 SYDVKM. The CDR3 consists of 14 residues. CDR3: CASGNMAGNYGYTF. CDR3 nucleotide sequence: TGTGCCAGCGGAAATATGGCAGGCAACTATGGCTACACCTTC.